A selection of T cell receptor beta chains follows, all from one sample in a study of blood T cells in healthy people across ages. Using its own MiXCR run on the 5' RACE reads, TCRdb lists one record per CDR3 protein. Of 1.2 million to 1.5 million distinct CDR3 sequences listed, around 55% are singletons. The sample comprised blood. Receptors were obtained from a man younger than 35 in good health. CDR3s include the opening cysteine and the closing phenylalanine or tryptophan. Each record gives: V gene, J gene, D gene, clone size, CDR3 DNA, CDR3 protein. A D gene is named only where the DNA matches it firmly. Not every row has a clone size; where given, it reads once, few, many or a size class.

v_call: TRBV9; j_call: TRBJ2-7; d_call: -; clone_size: few; cdr3_nt: TGTGCCAGCAGCGTAGCCTCCAGATCCTACGAGCAGTACTTC; cdr3_aa: CASSVASRSYEQYF
v_call: TRBV20-1; j_call: TRBJ2-5; d_call: TRBD2; clone_size: -; cdr3_nt: TGCAGTGCTAGATCGGCTAGCGGGAGAAACCAAGAGACCCAGTACTTC; cdr3_aa: CSARSASGRNQETQYF
v_call: TRBV14; j_call: TRBJ1-2; d_call: TRBD1; clone_size: -; cdr3_nt: TGTGCCAGCAGCGAAAACAGGGGGCGACTCTATGGCTACACCTTC; cdr3_aa: CASSENRGRLYGYTF
v_call: TRBV6-1; j_call: TRBJ2-7; d_call: TRBD2; clone_size: -; cdr3_nt: TGTGCCAGCAGCCTCTCGGGGTGGCGGGGGGGGTCCTCCTACGAGCAGTACTTC; cdr3_aa: CASSLSGWRGGSSYEQYF
v_call: TRBV4-2; j_call: TRBJ2-2; d_call: TRBD2; clone_size: -; cdr3_nt: TGTGCCAGCAGCCAAATCCCACTAGCGGGGACTACCGGGGAGCTGTTTTTT; cdr3_aa: CASSQIPLAGTTGELFF
v_call: TRBV29-1; j_call: TRBJ2-6; d_call: -; clone_size: -; cdr3_nt: TGCAGCGTTGAAACTGGGACTGGGGCCAACGTCCTGACTTTC; cdr3_aa: CSVETGTGANVLTF
v_call: TRBV10-3; j_call: TRBJ1-2; d_call: -; clone_size: -; cdr3_nt: TGTGCCATCAGTGAGTTAGGGATCCGATATGGCTACACCTTC; cdr3_aa: CAISELGIRYGYTF
v_call: TRBV28; j_call: TRBJ2-4; d_call: TRBD2; clone_size: -; cdr3_nt: TGTGCCAGCAGCCGGACTAGCGCCGGACATAATTGGGACATTCAGTACTTC; cdr3_aa: CASSRTSAGHNWDIQYF
v_call: TRBV4-2; j_call: TRBJ2-3; d_call: -; clone_size: -; cdr3_nt: TGTGCCAGCAGCCAAGATGAGGGGGTTAGCACGCAGTATTTT; cdr3_aa: CASSQDEGVSTQYF
v_call: TRBV7-2; j_call: TRBJ2-7; d_call: TRBD2; clone_size: few; cdr3_nt: TGTGCCAGCAGCTTATTACCCCCTAGCGGGGGTGGCGAGCAGTACTTC; cdr3_aa: CASSLLPPSGGGEQYF
v_call: TRBV7-2; j_call: TRBJ1-4; d_call: -; clone_size: -; cdr3_nt: TGTGCCAGCAGCTCCTTAACTAATGAAAAACTGTTTTTT; cdr3_aa: CASSSLTNEKLFF
v_call: TRBV7-2; j_call: TRBJ1-6; d_call: -; clone_size: few; cdr3_nt: TGTGCCAGCGCAGAACACCCGAAGAATTCACCCCTCCACTTT; cdr3_aa: CASAEHPKNSPLHF
v_call: TRBV29-1; j_call: TRBJ2-7; d_call: -; clone_size: few; cdr3_nt: TGCAGCCTCGCCCAGGGCAGCGAGCAGTACTTC; cdr3_aa: CSLAQGSEQYF
v_call: TRBV10-3; j_call: TRBJ2-7; d_call: -; clone_size: few; cdr3_nt: TGTGCCATCAGCCGGGACGGCTCCTACGAGCAGTACTTC; cdr3_aa: CAISRDGSYEQYF
v_call: TRBV29-1; j_call: TRBJ2-1; d_call: -; clone_size: -; cdr3_nt: TGCAGCGTTAAGGGCTACAATGAGCAGTTCTTC; cdr3_aa: CSVKGYNEQFF
v_call: TRBV7-9; j_call: TRBJ2-1; d_call: TRBD2; clone_size: few; cdr3_nt: TGTGCCAGCAGCTTAATCAGCGGGAGCAACAATGAGCAGTTCTTC; cdr3_aa: CASSLISGSNNEQFF
v_call: TRBV29-1; j_call: TRBJ2-7; d_call: -; clone_size: few; cdr3_nt: TGCAGCGTTGCGCAATTCCCCGGGACTGAAACCTACGAGCAGTACTTC; cdr3_aa: CSVAQFPGTETYEQYF
v_call: TRBV7-6; j_call: TRBJ2-7; d_call: -; clone_size: -; cdr3_nt: TGTGCCAGCAGCTTAGTTGATGGACACCCTCCCTACGAGCAGTACTTC; cdr3_aa: CASSLVDGHPPYEQYF
v_call: TRBV4-2; j_call: TRBJ2-5; d_call: -; clone_size: -; cdr3_nt: TGTGCCAGCAGCCATGGGAATAGGCTTGGAAGGGAGACCCAGTACTTC; cdr3_aa: CASSHGNRLGRETQYF
v_call: TRBV18; j_call: TRBJ2-6; d_call: -; clone_size: -; cdr3_nt: TGTGCCAGCTCACCTGAAAGGGGAACTGGGGCCAACGTCCTGACTTTC; cdr3_aa: CASSPERGTGANVLTF
v_call: TRBV12-3/TRBV12-4; j_call: TRBJ1-5; d_call: -; clone_size: few; cdr3_nt: TGTGCCAGCAGTTCGGACAACTCTTACAATCAGCCCCAGCATTTT; cdr3_aa: CASSSDNSYNQPQHF
v_call: TRBV27; j_call: TRBJ2-7; d_call: -; clone_size: -; cdr3_nt: TGTGCCAGCAGCCCCTCGGTTAGCCACGAGCAGTACTTC; cdr3_aa: CASSPSVSHEQYF
v_call: TRBV12-3/TRBV12-4; j_call: TRBJ2-5; d_call: -; clone_size: -; cdr3_nt: TGTGCCAGCAGCCCCCCGGTAGAGAGCGGAGACCAAGAGACCCAGTACTTC; cdr3_aa: CASSPPVESGDQETQYF
v_call: TRBV5-1; j_call: TRBJ2-3; d_call: -; clone_size: -; cdr3_nt: TGCGCCAGCAGCCCGCAGAGCGCTAGCACAGATACGCAGTATTTT; cdr3_aa: CASSPQSASTDTQYF
v_call: TRBV6-5; j_call: TRBJ2-1; d_call: TRBD2; clone_size: -; cdr3_nt: TGTGCCAGCAGTTACTCCCCGCTAGCGGGGGGGCATGAGCAGTTCTTC; cdr3_aa: CASSYSPLAGGHEQFF
v_call: TRBV29-1; j_call: TRBJ2-1; d_call: TRBD2; clone_size: -; cdr3_nt: TGCAGCGCCTCAGGACTAGCGCACTACAATGAGCAGTTCTTC; cdr3_aa: CSASGLAHYNEQFF
v_call: TRBV29-1; j_call: TRBJ1-4; d_call: -; clone_size: -; cdr3_nt: TGCAGCGTTCAAACGATGGGGGAAAAACTGTTTTTT; cdr3_aa: CSVQTMGEKLFF
v_call: TRBV6-6; j_call: TRBJ2-1; d_call: -; clone_size: -; cdr3_nt: TGTGCCAGCAGCCGAGGACCTCCTTTGTTCTTC; cdr3_aa: CASSRGPPLFF
v_call: TRBV24-1; j_call: TRBJ1-2; d_call: -; clone_size: -; cdr3_nt: TGTGCCACCAGTGATTGGCGGGACTACTTCTATGGCTACACCTTC; cdr3_aa: CATSDWRDYFYGYTF
v_call: TRBV28; j_call: TRBJ2-3; d_call: TRBD2; clone_size: -; cdr3_nt: TGTGCCAGCAGCACACTAGCGGGGGGGCTAGATACGCAGTATTTT; cdr3_aa: CASSTLAGGLDTQYF
v_call: TRBV15; j_call: TRBJ2-5; d_call: -; clone_size: -; cdr3_nt: TGTGCCACCAGCAGAGAAAATTACCAAGAGACCCAGTACTTC; cdr3_aa: CATSRENYQETQYF
v_call: TRBV6-1; j_call: TRBJ2-1; d_call: TRBD2; clone_size: -; cdr3_nt: TGTGCCAGCAGTGAGACAGCGGGAGGATACTACGAGCAGTTCTTC; cdr3_aa: CASSETAGGYYEQFF
v_call: TRBV25-1; j_call: TRBJ1-4; d_call: -; clone_size: -; cdr3_nt: TGTGCCAGCAGTGAAGGGGGCGGGAGGTATGAAAAACTGTTTTTT; cdr3_aa: CASSEGGGRYEKLFF
v_call: TRBV6-6; j_call: TRBJ2-7; d_call: -; clone_size: -; cdr3_nt: TGTGCCAGCAGTTCAATCCAGGGGAGAGAGCAGTACTTC; cdr3_aa: CASSSIQGREQYF
v_call: TRBV7-9; j_call: TRBJ1-4; d_call: -; clone_size: -; cdr3_nt: TGTGCCAGCGATGGGTCCGCAACTAATGAAAAACTGTTTTTT; cdr3_aa: CASDGSATNEKLFF
v_call: TRBV4-1; j_call: TRBJ1-5; d_call: TRBD1; clone_size: -; cdr3_nt: TGCGCCAGCAGCCAAGAACGGGGGACAGGGGCTAAGGGGGGCAATCAGCCCCAGCATTTT; cdr3_aa: CASSQERGTGAKGGNQPQHF
v_call: TRBV4-3; j_call: TRBJ1-5; d_call: -; clone_size: few; cdr3_nt: TGCGCCAGCAGCCAAGAGCGCCAGTCGCCCCAGCATTTT; cdr3_aa: CASSQERQSPQHF
v_call: TRBV20-1; j_call: TRBJ1-2; d_call: -; clone_size: few; cdr3_nt: TGCAGTGGAGACAGAAGAGACTATGGCTACACCTTC; cdr3_aa: CSGDRRDYGYTF
v_call: TRBV7-2; j_call: TRBJ2-3; d_call: TRBD2; clone_size: -; cdr3_nt: TGTGCCAGCAGCTTAGCGCCGGGGGGAGATACGCAGTATTTT; cdr3_aa: CASSLAPGGDTQYF
v_call: TRBV6-6; j_call: TRBJ1-5; d_call: -; clone_size: -; cdr3_nt: TGTGCCAGCAGTTACTCGATGGAGGGGAGCAACCAGCCCCAGCATTTT; cdr3_aa: CASSYSMEGSNQPQHF
v_call: TRBV29-1; j_call: TRBJ2-5; d_call: TRBD1; clone_size: -; cdr3_nt: TGCAGCGTTGAAGATTTGGGGACAGGCGGTGAGACCCAGTACTTC; cdr3_aa: CSVEDLGTGGETQYF
v_call: TRBV10-3; j_call: TRBJ1-2; d_call: TRBD1; clone_size: many; cdr3_nt: TGTGCCATCAGTGAGCCCAACAGGGGAGAGTTGGCTAACTATGGCTACACCTTC; cdr3_aa: CAISEPNRGELANYGYTF
v_call: TRBV3-1; j_call: TRBJ1-6; d_call: -; clone_size: -; cdr3_nt: TGTGCCAGCAGCCAACCCCTTGGGGCCGGGGATTCACCCCTCCACTTT; cdr3_aa: CASSQPLGAGDSPLHF
v_call: TRBV2; j_call: TRBJ2-5; d_call: TRBD2; clone_size: -; cdr3_nt: TGTGCCAGCAGTGAATTTGGTAGCGGGGGGCAAGAGACCCAGTACTTC; cdr3_aa: CASSEFGSGGQETQYF
v_call: TRBV7-2; j_call: TRBJ2-4; d_call: -; clone_size: -; cdr3_nt: TGTGCCAGCAGCTTAGTTGGGGTTAACAAAAACATTCAGTACTTC; cdr3_aa: CASSLVGVNKNIQYF
v_call: TRBV5-1; j_call: TRBJ1-1; d_call: -; clone_size: once; cdr3_nt: TGCGCCAGCAGCCCCTGGACAGAGACCGCTGAAGCTTTCTTT; cdr3_aa: CASSPWTETAEAFF
v_call: TRBV28; j_call: TRBJ2-3; d_call: TRBD2; clone_size: -; cdr3_nt: TGTGCCAGCAGTTCAACCGGGAGGGCGGGAAGCACAGATACGCAGTATTTT; cdr3_aa: CASSSTGRAGSTDTQYF
v_call: TRBV9; j_call: TRBJ2-7; d_call: -; clone_size: -; cdr3_nt: TGTGCCAGCAGTTCTGGGACAAGGGGCTACTACGAGCAGTACTTC; cdr3_aa: CASSSGTRGYYEQYF
v_call: TRBV27; j_call: TRBJ2-1; d_call: -; clone_size: -; cdr3_nt: TGTGCCAGCAGTTCTCGGGCGAGCTCCTACAATGAGCAGTTCTTC; cdr3_aa: CASSSRASSYNEQFF
v_call: TRBV6-6; j_call: TRBJ2-1; d_call: -; clone_size: -; cdr3_nt: TGTGCCAGCCTCCGGGACCACTACAATGAGCAGTTCTTC; cdr3_aa: CASLRDHYNEQFF
v_call: TRBV6-6; j_call: TRBJ1-5; d_call: -; clone_size: -; cdr3_nt: TGTGCCAGCAGTCGGAATCGGACACCTACTTCCGATCAGCCCCAGCATTTT; cdr3_aa: CASSRNRTPTSDQPQHF
v_call: TRBV29-1; j_call: TRBJ2-1; d_call: TRBD1; clone_size: -; cdr3_nt: TGCAGCGTATACAGGGGACGAGAGACCCAGTTCTTC; cdr3_aa: CSVYRGRETQFF